These T cell receptor beta chains were read from a single sample in a study of T cell changes during pregnancy in multiple sclerosis. Produced via immunoSEQ multiplex PCR; TCRdb's table is partial and in-frame only. The sample carries about 70,000 clones, roughly 94% recorded once. This specimen was peripheral blood, taken in the third trimester of pregnancy. Source of these receptors: a female donor with multiple sclerosis, enrolled in a pregnancy study. The CDR3 runs from the conserved cysteine through the conserved F or W. A D gene is named only where the DNA matches it firmly. Only some rows state a clone size, as once, few, many or a class for expanded clones.

TRBD1,TRBV4-2,TRBJ1-1,-,17,CASSQLARGAMNTEAFF,TGTGCCAGCAGCCAATTGGCCAGGGGGGCTATGAACACTGAAGCTTTCTTT
-,TRBV7-2,TRBJ1-6,-,15,CASSLDSGKNSPLHF,TGTGCCAGCAGCTTGGACAGCGGAAAAAATTCACCCCTCCACTTT
TRBD2,TRBV7-3,TRBJ2-3,-,16,CASSLMSSGGAGTQYF,TGTGCCAGCAGCTTAATGTCTAGCGGGGGGGCGGGTACGCAGTATTTT
TRBD1,TRBV5-4,TRBJ1-2,few,13,CASRTGQTYGYTF,TGTGCCAGCAGAACGGGACAGACCTATGGCTACACCTTC
-,TRBV27,TRBJ1-5,-,15,CASSFGTGGNQPQHF,TGTGCCAGCAGTTTCGGTACAGGCGGCAATCAGCCCCAGCATTTT
-,TRBV10-3,TRBJ1-1,once,13,CAITTGMNTEAFF,TGTGCCATCACGACGGGGATGAACACTGAAGCTTTCTTT
-,TRBV9,TRBJ1-3,-,14,CASSVGRVPNTIYF,TGTGCCAGCAGCGTAGGCAGGGTTCCAAACACCATATATTTT
TRBD1,TRBV4-3,TRBJ1-3,-,15,CASSPGQTLGNTIYF,TGCGCCAGCAGCCCGGGACAGACTCTTGGAAACACCATATATTTT
-,TRBV6-4,TRBJ2-7,-,17,CASRLKRRGDMSYEQYF,TGTGCCAGCAGATTGAAACGAAGAGGGGACATGTCCTACGAGCAGTACTTC
TRBD1,TRBV7-3,TRBJ2-1,-,16,CASSATRDRGDNEQFF,TGTGCCAGCAGCGCAACCCGGGACAGGGGTGACAATGAGCAGTTCTTC
-,TRBV7-6,TRBJ1-1,-,13,CASSFRPGTEAFF,TGTGCCAGCAGCTTTCGCCCGGGTACTGAAGCTTTCTTT
TRBD1,TRBV27,TRBJ2-7,-,13,CASSPGTVTEQYF,TGTGCCAGCAGTCCTGGGACAGTAACTGAGCAGTACTTC
-,TRBV11-3,TRBJ2-6,-,15,CASSPRGAGANVLTF,TGTGCCAGCAGCCCTAGGGGTGCTGGGGCCAACGTCCTGACTTTC
TRBD1,TRBV7-9,TRBJ1-6,-,15,CASSLDGQGDSPLHF,TGTGCCAGCAGCTTGGATGGACAGGGTGATTCACCCCTCCACTTT
TRBD1,TRBV5-1,TRBJ2-7,-,15,CASSLGEGQGYEQYF,TGCGCCAGCAGCTTGGGGGAGGGACAGGGGTACGAGCAGTACTTC
-,TRBV18,TRBJ1-4,-,17,CASSPRGTVPTNEKLFF,TGTGCCAGCTCACCTAGAGGAACGGTACCCACTAATGAAAAACTGTTTTTT
-,TRBV30,TRBJ2-7,-,14,CAWSVMRMNYEQYF,TGTGCCTGGAGTGTAATGCGGATGAACTACGAGCAGTACTTC
-,TRBV25-1,TRBJ2-2,-,15,CASIKSGSNTGELFF,TGTGCCAGCATAAAGAGCGGGTCCAACACCGGGGAGCTGTTTTTT
TRBD1,TRBV7-2,TRBJ1-1,-,14,CASSSGQNLMEAFF,TGTGCCAGCAGCTCGGGACAGAACCTAATGGAAGCTTTCTTT
-,TRBV5-1,TRBJ2-5,-,13,CASSFSDQETQYF,TGCGCCAGCAGCTTTTCTGACCAAGAGACCCAGTACTTC
TRBD2,TRBV29-1,TRBJ2-2,-,15,CSVKAGGSNTGELFF,TGCAGCGTAAAAGCGGGGGGCTCGAACACCGGGGAGCTGTTTTTT
TRBD2,TRBV5-1,TRBJ2-3,-,18,CASSLGLAGGRWTDTQYF,TGCGCCAGCAGCTTGGGGCTAGCGGGGGGGCGATGGACAGATACGCAGTATTTT
-,TRBV10-3,TRBJ1-1,-,13,CAISETGPTEAFF,TGTGCCATCAGTGAGACAGGGCCCACTGAAGCTTTCTTT
TRBD1,TRBV5-6,TRBJ1-2,-,14,CASSLGTGQYGYTF,TGTGCCAGCAGCTTGGGGACAGGACAGTATGGCTACACCTTC
TRBD2,TRBV14,TRBJ2-7,-,15,CASSPSSGLSYEQYF,TGTGCCAGCAGCCCAAGTAGCGGGTTATCCTACGAGCAGTACTTC
-,TRBV9,TRBJ2-3,-,16,CASSVRGYYPTDTQYF,TGTGCCAGCAGCGTACGGGGGTATTATCCCACAGATACGCAGTATTTT
TRBD2,TRBV5-6,TRBJ2-4,-,19,CASSQPGLAGGRAKNIQYF,TGTGCCAGCAGCCAGCCGGGACTAGCGGGGGGGCGAGCCAAAAACATTCAGTACTTC
TRBD2,TRBV6-4,TRBJ2-2,-,17,CASSASSGGANSGELFF,TGTGCCAGCAGTGCGTCGAGCGGGGGGGCGAATTCCGGGGAGCTGTTTTTT
-,TRBV7-3,TRBJ2-1,-,15,CASSLGWSGFNEQFF,TGTGCCAGCAGCTTAGGATGGAGCGGGTTCAATGAGCAGTTCTTC
TRBD1,TRBV6-5,TRBJ1-5,-,15,CASSRRTGADQPQHF,TGTGCCAGCAGTAGACGGACAGGAGCGGATCAGCCCCAGCATTTT
TRBD1,TRBV6-1,TRBJ1-1,once,14,CASIWTGGDTEAFF,TGTGCCAGCATTTGGACAGGGGGTGACACTGAAGCTTTCTTT
-,TRBV7-9,TRBJ2-7,-,13,CASSLRHTYEQYF,TGTGCCAGCAGCTTGAGACATACCTACGAGCAGTACTTC
-,TRBV18,TRBJ2-2,-,17,CASSPALLRGNTGELFF,TGTGCCAGCTCACCGGCTCTCTTGCGGGGGAACACCGGGGAGCTGTTTTTT
TRBD1,TRBV7-6,TRBJ1-2,-,17,CASSLAGTGGRGGGYTF,TGTGCCAGCAGCTTAGCCGGGACAGGGGGCCGGGGTGGTGGCTACACCTTC
TRBD1,TRBV5-4,TRBJ1-2,-,16,CASSLLETGLRAGYTF,TGTGCCAGCAGCTTGCTAGAGACAGGGCTGCGAGCCGGCTACACCTTC
TRBD2,TRBV6-1,TRBJ2-7,-,13,CASGGRETYEQYF,TGTGCCAGCGGCGGGCGGGAGACATACGAGCAGTACTTC
-,TRBV6-5,TRBJ1-1,-,15,CASSQGDTHYTEAFF,TGTGCCAGCAGCCAAGGGGACACCCATTACACTGAAGCTTTCTTT
TRBD2,TRBV7-2,TRBJ2-3,once,16,CASSFLAGGRYDTQYF,TGTGCCAGCAGCTTTTTAGCGGGGGGGCGCTATGATACGCAGTATTTT
TRBD2,TRBV29-1,TRBJ2-2,-,16,CSVLGLAGPNTGELFF,TGCAGCGTTCTGGGACTAGCGGGCCCGAACACCGGGGAGCTGTTTTTT
-,TRBV25-1,TRBJ1-3,-,18,CASSEWEEANTRGNTIYF,TGTGCCAGCAGTGAATGGGAGGAGGCAAATACAAGAGGAAACACCATATATTTT
-,TRBV19,TRBJ1-6,-,17,CASSALQARARNSPLHF,TGTGCCAGTAGTGCCCTACAAGCCAGGGCTCGAAATTCACCCCTCCACTTT
TRBD1,TRBV5-6,TRBJ2-5,-,14,CASSWDRYQETQYF,TGTGCCAGCAGCTGGGACAGGTATCAAGAGACCCAGTACTTC